What follows are 28 T cell receptor beta chains derived from one specimen sequenced in a study of regulatory T cells in long-lasting Graves disease. With iRepertoire HTBI primers and Arm-PCR of CDR3 regions, TCR beta libraries were built. From the multiplex PCR reads, TCRdb called clonotypes with MiXCR, one entry per CDR3 protein. The sample comprises 450,000 to 650,000 distinct CDR3 sequences, 15% to 20% of which are singletons, and more than 20% rests with the top ten. The time point here: newly diagnosed GD, antithyroid drugs for less than 3 months. PBMC-extracted RNA yielded the TCR library. The same data also contributed to another study, on T cells in Graves' hyperthyroidism and ophthalmopathy.

Here the sequenced sample was peripheral blood mononuclear cells (PBMCs), taken at new diagnosis, from a patient treated with antithyroid drugs. These receptors originate from a woman in her forties or fifties with Graves disease.

This clonotype was observed many times. This chain joins TRBV11-2 and TRBJ1-1, with D hard to call. The CDR3 consists of 14 residues. Per the germline V gene, CDR1 is SGHAT and CDR2 is FQNNGV. Trimming cost V 5 bases and J 3 bases, with 13 bases left between them. The chain's CDR3 is CASSHEWGDTEAFF. The CDR3 nucleotides are TGTGCCAGCAGCCATGAGTGGGGTGACACTGAAGCTTTCTTT. Full variable domain (remainder filled in from reference TRBV11-2 and TRBJ1-1): EAGVAQSPRYKIIEKRQSVAFWCNPISGHATLYWYQQILGQGPKLLIQFQNNGVVDDSQLPKDRFSAERLKGVDSTLKIQPAKLEDSAVYLCASSHEWGDTEAFFGQGTRLTVV.

This chain's CDR3 is CACSQGGAYGYTF. The DNA of the CDR3 is TGTGCCTGCAGCCAGGGAGGGGCCTATGGCTACACCTTC. The chain couples TRBV30 to TRBJ1-2; possible D gene TRBD1, 5 bases. V lost 6 bases and J 4 bases, leaving 15 bases between the germline ends. The CDR3 length is 13 residues. The germline V gene encodes CDR1 GTSNPN and CDR2 SVGIG (reference sequence).

In this sample, this clonotype turned up many times. This chain connects TRBV11-3 to TRBJ2-7; tentative D call: TRBD1 (7 bases). Germline-derived CDR1 and CDR2 are SGHNT and YENEEA. V dropped 3 bases and J dropped 6 bases, with 24 bases sitting between them. The CDR3 totals 17 residues. CDR3 DNA: TGTGCCAGCAGCTTGCGGGACAGCCTACCTACTGGCGGCGAGCAGTACTTC. This codes for CASSLRDSLPTGGEQYF.

This clonotype was observed many times. V usage is TRBV6-1 and J usage is TRBJ1-6, with D perhaps matching TRBD1 (6 bases). Trimming removed 6 bases at V and 10 bases at J, with 13 bases between. Germline lookup yields CDR1 MNHNS and CDR2 SASEGT. The CDR3 covers 13 residues. The CDR3 protein is CASRQGERSPLHF. The CDR3, as DNA: TGTGCCAGCAGACAGGGAGAACGGTCACCCCTCCACTTT.

This clonotype occurred a few times. In nucleotides, the CDR3 is TGCAGCGTTGACGCGGGACAGGGTACAGATACGCAGTATTTT. It translates to CSVDAGQGTDTQYF. V usage is TRBV29-1 and J usage is TRBJ2-3; 9 positions match TRBD1. The V gene's germline CDR1 is SQVTM and CDR2 ANQGSEA. This CDR3 has 14 residues. Trimming cost V 3 bases and J 3 bases; bases outside gene matches: 4.

This clonotype appeared many times. The CDR3 carries no conserved terminal phenylalanine or tryptophan, so it likely arises from a read error. Because the CDR3's place on the DNA is in doubt, the DNA is left out and the CDR3 is given as listed by TCRdb. The chain uses TRBV2 and TRBJ2-4; TRBD2, the table's D call, lacks a check against the DNA. The CDR3 extends over 20 residues, inclusive of both ends. Germline lookup yields CDR1 SNHLY and CDR2 FYNNEI. The CDR3 loop is CASSSPSGPLPPSREQYFGP.

The V and J genes are TRBV6-1 and TRBJ1-1; possible D gene TRBD1, 5 bases. Trimming cost V 5 bases and J 10 bases, with 20 bases left between them. Germline V gene sequence: CDR1 MNHNS, CDR2 SASEGT. The CDR3 totals 14 residues. The CDR3, as DNA: TGTGCCAGCAGTATCGGAGACAGCCCCCCCCGAGCTTTCTTT. It is translated as CASSIGDSPPRAFF.

This chain joins TRBV2 and TRBJ1-5; a possible D gene is TRBD1 (5 bases). The V gene's germline CDR1 is SNHLY and CDR2 FYNNEI. This CDR3 contains 14 residues. Trimming removed 3 bases at V and 4 bases at J, with 10 bases between. The CDR3 DNA reads as TGTGCCAGCAGTGACAGGGTCGGAAATCAGCCCCAGCATTTT. It is translated as CASSDRVGNQPQHF.

This clonotype was counted ten times or more. The CDR3, as DNA: TGTGCCAGCACCCTGTCCCACGAGCAGTACTTC. Protein product: CASTLSHEQYF. This chain uses TRBV28 with TRBJ2-7, with unresolved D. V was trimmed by 7 bases and J by 5 bases, leaving 9 bases between them. CDR1 is MDHEN, CDR2 SYDVKM, per germline. This CDR3 is 11 amino acids long.

The gene calls are TRBV18 and TRBJ2-1; D gene uncertain. The ends were cut back, 5 bases at V and 10 bases at J, with 9 bases in the middle. From germline, CDR1 is KGHSH and CDR2 LQKENI. This CDR3 spans 11 amino acids. In nucleotides, the CDR3 is TGTGCCAGCTCATCCTCCAAGGAGCAGTTCTTC. It specifies CASSSSKEQFF.

This clonotype was detected only a few times. V and J are TRBV3-1 and TRBJ2-3; no definite D call. The V gene's germline CDR1 is LGHDT and CDR2 YNNKEL (reference sequence). The CDR3 covers 15 residues. The V end was cut by 6 bases, the J end by 1 base, with 14 bases between. DNA of the CDR3: TGTGCCAGCAGTGAAGAAGGATGGGGCACAGATACGCAGTATTTT. Its translation: CASSEEGWGTDTQYF.

This clonotype was seen a handful of times. This chain uses TRBV19 with TRBJ1-1; D is uncertain. Germline loops: CDR1 LNHDA, CDR2 SQIVND (reference sequence). The CDR3 sequence is 14 residues long. The germline V and J ends were trimmed by 5 bases and 0 bases, with 10 bases remaining between them. In nucleotides, the CDR3 is TGTGCCAGTAGTGGAGGCGTCCTGAACACTGAAGCTTTCTTT. This encodes CASSGGVLNTEAFF.

There are many counts of this clonotype. The chain joins TRBV12-3 or TRBV12-4 to TRBJ1-1, with a tentative D call TRBD1 (5 bases). Trimming cost V 7 bases and J 0 bases, with 24 bases left between them. The CDR3 is 18 residues long. CDR3 sequence (DNA): TGTGCCAGCACCAATGTCAGGGTTTGGTGGCTAATGAACACTGAAGCTTTCTTT. Encoded protein: CASTNVRVWWLMNTEAFF.

There are many counts of this clonotype. The DNA of the CDR3 is TGTGCCAGCAGCCCGGTGCAGGGGATCGCAGATACGCAGTATTTT. Protein product: CASSPVQGIADTQYF. V and J are TRBV12-3 or TRBV12-4 and TRBJ2-3, with D perhaps matching TRBD1 (6 bases). V lost 6 bases to trimming and J lost 4 bases, with 17 bases between them. The CDR3 spans 15 residues.

This clonotype was recorded at least ten times. CDR3: CSATGTGLATYEQYF. CDR3 nucleotides: TGCAGTGCTACCGGGACGGGACTAGCTACCTACGAGCAGTACTTC. This chain joins TRBV20-1 and TRBJ2-7, with TRBD2 identical over 9 bases. Germline V gene lookup returns CDR1 DFQATT and CDR2 SNEGSKA (reference sequence). After removal of 4 bases from V and 2 bases from J, the junction contained 9 bases not matched to a gene. This CDR3 is 15 amino acids long.

This clonotype was recorded a few times. The CDR3 DNA reads TGCAGCATCCGGGACAGGGATAGTCAGCCCCAGCATTTT. It specifies CSIRDRDSQPQHF. The genes are TRBV29-1 and TRBJ1-5, with 9 nucleotides matching TRBD1. The CDR3 length is 13 residues. Per germline, CDR1 SQVTM and CDR2 ANQGSEA. Trimming removed 8 bases from V and 6 bases from J; junction bases left unmatched: 8.

At least ten counts were recorded for this clonotype. The chain employs TRBV7-8 and TRBJ2-3, with 7 bases identical to TRBD1. The V and J ends lost 1 base and 0 bases, in that order; junction bases with no gene match: 7. Germline values: CDR1 SGHVS, CDR2 FQNEAQ. This CDR3 contains 17 residues. CDR3 coding DNA: TGTGCCAGCAGCTTAGAGTGGGACAGTGCTAGCACAGATACGCAGTATTTT. It specifies CASSLEWDSASTDTQYF.

The J gene is TRBJ2-2, the V gene TRBV12-5; 9 bases line up with TRBD1. The V segment lost 1 base and the J segment 5 bases; nucleotides outside the gene matches: 8. The CDR3 is made up of 17 amino acids. Germline CDR1 reads LGHNT; CDR2 reads FRNRAP. In DNA, the CDR3 is TGTGCTAGTGGTTTGGGACGGACAGGGGCATGGACCGGGGAGCTGTTTTTT. Amino acid sequence: CASGLGRTGAWTGELFF.

This clonotype showed up many times. The chain combines TRBV6-1 with TRBJ2-3; 12 bases fit TRBD2. The CDR3 runs to 16 residues. V shed 6 bases, J shed 4 bases, and the junction held 8 bases outside the gene matches. Germline V gene lookup returns CDR1 MNHNS and CDR2 SASEGT. CDR3 amino acids: CASRSASGGAADTQYF. The CDR3, as DNA: TGTGCCAGCAGGTCGGCTAGCGGGGGGGCGGCAGATACGCAGTATTTT.

This chain links TRBV30 with TRBJ2-5, with D unclear. This CDR3 comprises 13 residues. Deletions cut 3 bases from V and 7 bases from J, with 15 bases between. CDR1 is GTSNPN, CDR2 SVGIG, per germline (reference sequence). The CDR3 here is CAWRGAVGWTQYF. The CDR3 bases are TGTGCCTGGAGGGGTGCGGTGGGGTGGACCCAGTACTTC. The variable domain in full, completed from reference TRBV30 and TRBJ2-5, reads SQTIHQWPATLVQPVGSPLSLECTVEGTSNPNLYWYRQAAGRGLQLLFYSVGIGQISSEVPQNLSASRPQDRQFILSSKKLLLSDSGFYLCAWRGAVGWTQYFGPGTRLLVL.

The V and J genes are TRBV27 and TRBJ1-4; D is undetermined. The CDR3 consists of 17 residues. Germline CDR1 is MNHEY and CDR2 is SMNVEV (reference sequence). The germline V and J ends were trimmed by 1 base and 8 bases, with 20 bases remaining between them. Here the CDR3 reads CASSLYPRVSGGEKLFF. CDR3 sequence (DNA): TGTGCCAGCAGTTTATATCCCCGGGTTTCCGGAGGGGAAAAACTGTTTTTT.

This clonotype was detected many times. V and J are TRBV7-2 and TRBJ1-6; 12 nucleotides align to TRBD1. CDR1 is SGHTA, CDR2 FQGNSA, per germline. The ends lost 3 bases at V and 9 bases at J; junction bases unmatched: 6. The CDR3 covers 16 residues. The CDR3 loop is CASSFTGTGGLSPLHF. CDR3 DNA sequence: TGTGCCAGCAGCTTTACCGGGACAGGGGGCCTTTCACCCCTCCACTTT.

There are many counts of this clonotype. The gene calls are TRBV6-1 and TRBJ2-2; 8 bases fit TRBD1. CDR1 MNHNS and CDR2 SASEGT come from the germline V gene. The V segment lost 8 bases and the J segment 4 bases; nucleotides outside the gene matches: 9. The CDR3 spans 15 residues. CDR3 residues: CASRKDRDSTGELFF. The DNA for the CDR3 is TGTGCCAGCCGGAAGGACAGGGATAGCACCGGGGAGCTGTTTTTT.

This clonotype was picked up many times. The chain combines TRBV20-1 with TRBJ2-5; no definite D call. V lost 7 bases to trimming and J lost 2 bases, with 8 bases between them. Germline V gene lookup returns CDR1 DFQATT and CDR2 SNEGSKA (reference sequence). This CDR3 has 11 amino acids. The CDR3 region has the DNA TGCAGTGTGACCAGTCAAGAGACCCAGTACTTC. As protein: CSVTSQETQYF.

This clonotype was observed at least ten times. The chain is built from TRBV6-1 and TRBJ1-1, with 7 bases matching TRBD1. V lost 6 bases, J lost 6 bases, and 7 bases stayed unmatched. The CDR3 loop spans 13 amino acids. Germline V gene sequence: CDR1 MNHNS, CDR2 SASEGT. For the CDR3, the DNA is TGTGCCAGCAGGACTGACAGGGCGGCTGAAGCTTTCTTT. As protein: CASRTDRAAEAFF.

V usage is TRBV19 and J usage is TRBJ2-1, with a tentative D call TRBD1 (5 bases). Gene TRBJ2-5 matches the end of the DNA better, so the J call may be wrong. The CDR3 contains 14 residues. Germline values: CDR1 LNHDA, CDR2 SQIVND (reference sequence). The CDR3 DNA reads TGTGCCAGTAGTATGGGGCCCCTGCAAGAGACCCAGTACTTC. Translating it yields CASSMGPLQETQYF.

The J gene is TRBJ1-2, the V gene TRBV5-5; unclear D gene. In germline, CDR1 is SGHKS, CDR2 YYEKEE (reference sequence). The V and J ends lost 0 bases and 12 bases respectively, with 18 bases between them. The CDR3 loop spans 14 amino acids. CDR3 region: CASSLASGSQHHTF. CDR3 in DNA: TGTGCCAGCAGCTTGGCTTCCGGGAGCCAACATCACACCTTC.

In this sample, this clonotype turned up many times. The chain recombines TRBV12-3 or TRBV12-4 with TRBJ2-3; unclear D gene. The V end lost 6 bases, the J end lost 6 bases, and 19 bases lay between the germline ends. This CDR3 spans 15 amino acids. The CDR3 is CASRSLHGNGDTQYF. CDR3 DNA: TGTGCCAGCAGGTCCCTCCATGGTAACGGCGATACGCAGTATTTT.